The 30 T cell receptor beta chains below come from one sample, sequenced in a study of CD8+ T cells in alopecia areata. Isolated RNA was reverse transcribed into cDNA used as the sequencing template. Assay: immunoSEQ multiplex PCR; the TCRdb copy retains only in-frame clones and omits some. The table lists about 140,000 clones, roughly 82% of them singletons. As to treatment: oral pan-JAK inhibitor, 5-10 mg twice daily. Sequenced here: CD8+ T cells sorted from blood, sampled at week 4, from a patient treated with tofacitinib. These receptors came from a human donor with alopecia areata.

V gene TRBV5-4 combines with J gene TRBJ2-7, with D possibly TRBD2 on 5 matching bases. The CDR3 has 12 residues. In germline, CDR1 is SGHNT, CDR2 YYREEE (reference sequence). V was shortened by 8 bases and J by 5 bases, with 14 bases between the two germline ends. As DNA, the CDR3 is TGTGCCAGTTCCGGGAACTACGACGAGCAGTACTTC. It is translated as CASSGNYDEQYF.

This clone has just a few counts. V gene TRBV29-1 combines with J gene TRBJ1-1, with 9 bases aligning to TRBD1. V shed 0 bases, J shed 11 bases, and the junction held 13 bases outside the gene matches. Germline CDR1 reads SQVTM; CDR2 reads ANQGSEA. The CDR3 loop spans 15 amino acids. The CDR3 region has the DNA TGCAGCGTTGAAGATCGGGGTCCCGGGACAGGGTGGGCTTTCTTT. Translation gives CSVEDRGPGTGWAFF.

The chain recombines TRBV7-9 with TRBJ2-2; D is undetermined. The CDR3 sequence is 16 residues long. Germline assignment: CDR1 SEHNR and CDR2 FQNEAQ (reference sequence). Trimming left V 2 bases short and J 0 bases short, with 10 bases between. This CDR3 reads CASSLYRTANTGELFF. CDR3 DNA sequence: TGTGCCAGCAGCTTATACCGGACGGCGAACACCGGGGAGCTGTTTTTT.

The chain couples TRBV19 to TRBJ1-3; no firm D call. CDR1 LNHDA and CDR2 SQIVND come from the germline V gene (reference sequence). The CDR3 consists of 15 residues. V lost 1 base and J 4 bases, leaving 11 bases between the germline ends. CDR3 DNA sequence: TGTGCCAGTAGTATAGCCGGCGGGTTCGGAAACACCATATATTTT. The encoded protein is CASSIAGGFGNTIYF.

The chain recombines TRBV4-1 with TRBJ1-1, with D tentatively TRBD1 (5 bases). CDR3 length: 14 amino acids. Looked up from germline, CDR1 is MGHRA and CDR2 is YSYEKL. Trimming removed 8 bases from V and 1 base from J, with 14 bases in between. The CDR3 DNA is TGCGCCAGCTCCACGGTAGGGGAGAACACTGAAGCTTTCTTT. Amino acids: CASSTVGENTEAFF.

In regard to this clone: Distinct nucleotide sequences in the sample also encode this CDR3. The chain is built from TRBV2 and TRBJ2-7; D gene unclear. The V end lost 3 bases, the J end lost 3 bases, and 12 bases lay between the germline ends. The CDR3 is 14 amino acids. CDR1 SNHLY and CDR2 FYNNEI come from the germline V gene. The CDR3 is CASSDETGYYEQYF. The CDR3 bases are TGTGCCAGCAGTGACGAGACTGGATACTACGAGCAGTACTTC.

The rearrangement uses TRBV27 and TRBJ2-3; TRBD1 matches 9 bases. CDR3 length: 15 amino acids. V gave up 2 bases and J gave up 3 bases; unmatched junction bases: 3. Germline CDR1 reads MNHEY; CDR2 reads SMNVEV (reference sequence). CDR3: CASSLATGGTDTQYF. In nucleotides, the CDR3 is TGTGCCAGCAGTTTAGCGACAGGGGGGACAGATACGCAGTATTTT.

The chain combines TRBV9 with TRBJ2-7; 12 bases are shared with TRBD2. CDR1 SGDLS and CDR2 YYNGEE come from the germline V gene. Trimming took 3 bases from V and 0 from J; bases not matched to a gene: 1. This CDR3 comprises 15 residues. The CDR3 nucleotides are TGTGCCAGCAGCGCGGGACTAGCGGGCTCCTACGAGCAGTACTTC. It is translated as CASSAGLAGSYEQYF.

This chain connects TRBV2 to TRBJ1-5; tentative D call: TRBD1 (5 bases). This CDR3 has 14 amino acids. Looked up from germline, CDR1 is SNHLY and CDR2 is FYNNEI. Trimming took 3 bases from V and 0 from J, leaving 6 bases between them. In nucleotides, the CDR3 is TGTGCCAGCAGTGACCAGGGTAGCAATCAGCCCCAGCATTTT. This encodes CASSDQGSNQPQHF.

V gene TRBV5-1 combines with J gene TRBJ2-5; possible D gene TRBD1, 5 bases. Trimming removed 0 bases from V and 0 bases from J, with 9 bases in between. Germline assignment: CDR1 SGHRS and CDR2 YFSETQ. The CDR3 length is 15 residues. The CDR3: CASSLAQDNQETQYF. DNA for the CDR3: TGCGCCAGCAGCTTGGCCCAGGACAACCAAGAGACCCAGTACTTC.

The chain combines TRBV4-1 with TRBJ2-3; 8 bases align to TRBD2. This CDR3 is 16 amino acids long. Germline V gene data show CDR1 as MGHRA and CDR2 as YSYEKL. Unmatched junction bases numbered 3, after V lost 0 bases and J lost 1 base. The DNA of the CDR3 is TGCGCCAGCAGCCAAGATGGGCGGGGGGGCACAGATACGCAGTATTTT. Translating it yields CASSQDGRGGTDTQYF.

The chain couples TRBV7-2 to TRBJ2-7; 9 bases match TRBD2. The V segment lost 2 bases and the J segment 2 bases; nucleotides outside the gene matches: 10. CDR3 length: 17 residues. CDR1 and CDR2 (germline): SGHTA, FQGNSA. The CDR3 loop reads CASSLIPSGASPYEQYF. The DNA of the CDR3 is TGTGCCAGCAGCTTAATTCCTAGCGGGGCCAGCCCCTACGAGCAGTACTTC.

The chain carries TRBV29-1 and TRBJ2-7; 9 bases align to TRBD2. This CDR3 is 14 amino acids long. V lost 0 bases to trimming and J lost 5 bases; unmatched junction nucleotides: 5. CDR1 and CDR2 from the germline V gene are SQVTM and ANQGSEA. The CDR3 DNA reads TGCAGCGTTGAAGATTGGGGACTAGCTCACGAGCAGTACTTC. It encodes CSVEDWGLAHEQYF.

The gene calls are TRBV9 and TRBJ2-7, with TRBD1 matching over 8 bases. The germline V gene has CDR1 SGDLS and CDR2 YYNGEE. The CDR3 loop spans 17 amino acids. The V and J ends lost 3 bases and 2 bases, in that order; junction bases with no gene match: 13. CDR3 sequence: CASSAGGPGQVPYEQYF. The CDR3 DNA is TGTGCCAGCAGCGCCGGGGGACCGGGACAGGTTCCCTACGAGCAGTACTTC.

The chain employs TRBV19 and TRBJ2-3; 7 nucleotides match TRBD1. This CDR3 region has 16 residues. Losses at the gene ends were 4 bases for V and 4 bases for J; bases not matched to a gene: 11. Looked up from germline, CDR1 is LNHDA and CDR2 is SQIVND (reference sequence). CDR3 bases: TGTGCCAGTAGTACTCGGACAGGTTTTGCGGCAGATACGCAGTATTTT. Residues: CASSTRTGFAADTQYF. Full variable domain (outside the CDR3, taken from reference TRBV19 and TRBJ2-3): DGGITQSPKYLFRKEGQNVTLSCEQNLNHDAMYWYRQDPGQGLRLIYYSQIVNDFQKGDIAEGYSVSREKKESFPLTVTSAQKNPTAFYLCASSTRTGFAADTQYFGPGTRLTVL.

This clone was observed a handful of times. Other DNA variants within this sample encode the same CDR3. The chain uses TRBV19 and TRBJ2-7; TRBD1 aligns across 8 bases. Germline V gives CDR1 LNHDA, CDR2 SQIVND (reference sequence). The J segment lost 3 bases and the V segment lost 6 bases, leaving 4 bases of the junction unmatched. The CDR3 runs to 13 residues. CDR3 protein: CASSPGQDYEQYF. The CDR3 DNA follows: TGTGCCAGTAGCCCGGGACAGGACTACGAGCAGTACTTC.

The CDR3 here is CASSQGGADTDTQYF. CDR3 DNA sequence: TGTGCCAGCAGCCAAGGAGGGGCGGACACAGATACGCAGTATTTT. This chain connects TRBV7-9 to TRBJ2-3; possibly TRBD2 for D (6 bases). The CDR3 extends over 15 amino acids. Trimming left V 5 bases short and J 2 bases short, with 14 bases between. CDR1 and CDR2 from the germline V gene are SEHNR and FQNEAQ (reference sequence).

This clone is labeled as medium-sized. The J gene is TRBJ1-1, the V gene TRBV6-6; D gene unclear. This CDR3 is 16 amino acids long. Germline loops: CDR1 MNHNY, CDR2 SVGAGI (reference sequence). Deletions cut 0 bases from V and 1 base from J, with 12 bases between. The CDR3: CASSYSFPRRNTEAFF. In DNA, the CDR3 is TGTGCCAGCAGTTACTCGTTCCCCCGCAGGAACACTGAAGCTTTCTTT.

The chain employs TRBV29-1 and TRBJ1-1, with 7 positions matching TRBD1. The ends lost 4 bases at V and 0 bases at J; junction bases unmatched: 8. The CDR3 spans 15 residues. Per the germline V gene, CDR1 is SQVTM and CDR2 is ANQGSEA. DNA for the CDR3: TGCAGCGTTGGCGGACAGGAAAGGATGAACACTGAAGCTTTCTTT. Its translation: CSVGGQERMNTEAFF.

The J gene is TRBJ2-1, the V gene TRBV5-4; TRBD1 matches 10 bases. The CDR3 spans 16 residues. The J segment lost 6 bases and the V segment lost 4 bases, leaving 10 bases of the junction unmatched. Germline assignment: CDR1 SGHNT and CDR2 YYREEE (reference sequence). The CDR3 coding sequence is TGTGCCAGCAGCATTTCCGGGACAGGGGTCCCCAATGAGCAGTTCTTC. Amino acids: CASSISGTGVPNEQFF.

The chain recombines TRBV19 with TRBJ1-5; tentatively, D is TRBD1 (5 bases). Germline V gene lookup returns CDR1 LNHDA and CDR2 SQIVND (reference sequence). V lost 4 bases to trimming and J lost 6 bases, with 16 bases between them. The CDR3 totals 15 residues. Here the CDR3 DNA reads TGTGCCAGTAGTACACGGGACCACGTCGGTCAGCCCCAGCATTTT. As protein: CASSTRDHVGQPQHF.

This clone appeared once. This chain connects TRBV6-5 to TRBJ2-3, with unresolved D. Germline values: CDR1 MNHEY, CDR2 SVGAGI. Trimming pared 4 bases from V and 0 bases from J, leaving 14 bases between. The CDR3 extends over 16 amino acids. CDR3 coding DNA: TGTGCCAGCAGTTGGAAGTTTAGTGAAAGCACAGATACGCAGTATTTT. Its protein product is CASSWKFSESTDTQYF.

The chain is built from TRBV30 and TRBJ2-5; TRBD2 aligns across 9 bases. The CDR3 runs to 15 residues. The V gene end was trimmed by 4 bases and the J gene end by 5 bases; junction bases not matched to a gene: 11. The germline gives CDR1 GTSNPN, CDR2 SVGIG (reference sequence). This chain's CDR3 is CAWMGLAGSAETQYF. For the CDR3, the DNA is TGTGCCTGGATGGGGCTAGCGGGGAGTGCGGAGACCCAGTACTTC. Full variable domain (rest looked up from reference TRBV30 and TRBJ2-5): SQTIHQWPATLVQPVGSPLSLECTVEGTSNPNLYWYRQAAGRGLQLLFYSVGIGQISSEVPQNLSASRPQDRQFILSSKKLLLSDSGFYLCAWMGLAGSAETQYFGPGTRLLVL.

This clone came up many times. CDR3 sequence (DNA): TGCGCCAGCAGGATGACTGTCATGAACACTGAAGCTTTCTTT. Amino acids: CASRMTVMNTEAFF. The genes are TRBV10-2 and TRBJ1-1, with D hard to call. Trimming left V 6 bases short and J 0 bases short, with 11 bases between. This CDR3 has 14 amino acids. Germline CDR1 reads WSHSY; CDR2 reads SAAADI.

The CDR3: CSVNKAGNYEQYF. CDR3 coding DNA: TGCAGCGTGAATAAGGCGGGGAACTACGAGCAGTACTTC. The chain couples TRBV29-1 to TRBJ2-7; weak D call: TRBD2 (6 bases). Between the trimmed V and J ends, which lost 6 bases and 3 bases, there was a span of 15 bases. The germline V gene encodes CDR1 SQVTM and CDR2 ANQGSEA. This CDR3 is built from 13 residues.

This chain joins TRBV5-1 and TRBJ2-3; D not resolved. V was cut by 3 bases and J by 1 base, with 15 bases left in between. Looked up from germline, CDR1 is SGHRS and CDR2 is YFSETQ. The CDR3 is 16 residues long. This CDR3 is CASSSTLYRGTDTQYF. The DNA for the CDR3 is TGCGCCAGCAGCTCCACCTTGTATAGGGGCACAGATACGCAGTATTTT.

The rearrangement joins TRBV28 to TRBJ1-2; 10 positions agree with TRBD1. The CDR3 runs 14 residues. Germline V gives CDR1 MDHEN, CDR2 SYDVKM. The V segment lost 6 bases and the J segment 2 bases; nucleotides outside the gene matches: 3. The CDR3 DNA follows: TGTGCCAGCAGGACAGGGGGCCTCAACTATGGCTACACCTTC. Amino acids: CASRTGGLNYGYTF.

This chain joins TRBV6-5 and TRBJ1-2, with a possible D match to TRBD1 (5 bases). This CDR3 has 14 amino acids. Trimming stripped 6 bases from V and 7 bases from J, with 18 bases between. Germline V CDR1 and CDR2: MNHEY, SVGAGI. CDR3: CASSPWGGVSGYTF. The CDR3, as DNA: TGTGCCAGCAGCCCCTGGGGGGGGGTCTCTGGCTACACCTTC.

The chain combines TRBV4-3 with TRBJ1-1; D not resolved. The ends were cut back, 1 base at V and 0 bases at J, with 6 bases in the middle. Germline V CDR1 and CDR2: LGHNA, YSLEER. There are 14 residues in the CDR3. The CDR3 region has the DNA TGCGCCAGCAGCCAAGTTCTCATGAACACTGAAGCTTTCTTT. This codes for CASSQVLMNTEAFF.

This sequence joins TRBV5-6 and TRBJ2-7, with D hard to call. Per germline, CDR1 SGHDT and CDR2 YYEEEE. The CDR3 totals 14 residues. Trimming pared 0 bases from V and 2 bases from J, leaving 9 bases between. CDR3 DNA: TGTGCCAGCAGCTTGGACAGTCTCCCCTACGAGCAGTACTTC. Its protein product is CASSLDSLPYEQYF.